Each of the 10 T cell receptor beta chains below was sequenced from the same sample in a study of blood T cell repertoires in COVID-19. This table comes from immunoSEQ multiplex PCR, and its TCRdb copy is limited to in-frame clones, with some not included. Among under 140,000 clones listed, 75% to 85% were seen once. The sequenced sample was peripheral blood. All receptors come from a woman aged 55 to 70 with acute or convalescent COVID-19.

This clone has just a few counts. V usage is TRBV5-6 and J usage is TRBJ1-2; D perhaps matches TRBD1 (6 bases). This CDR3 spans 13 amino acids. Germline CDR1 and CDR2: SGHDT and YYEEEE. Trimming pared 4 bases from V and 7 bases from J, leaving 14 bases between. The CDR3 protein is CASSLTGKGGYTF. Here the CDR3 DNA reads TGTGCCAGCAGCCTAACAGGGAAGGGTGGCTACACCTTC.

The genes are TRBV30 and TRBJ1-2, with D tentatively TRBD1 (6 bases). This CDR3 has 12 residues. V lost 3 bases and J lost 7, with 12 bases in between. Germline assignment: CDR1 GTSNPN and CDR2 SVGIG (reference sequence). CDR3 region: CAWRSGAGGYTF. The CDR3 region has the DNA TGTGCCTGGAGGTCAGGGGCGGGTGGCTACACCTTC.

The genes are TRBV5-1 and TRBJ2-1, with 8 nucleotides matching TRBD1. The ends lost 4 bases at V and 4 bases at J; junction bases unmatched: 7. Germline loops: CDR1 SGHRS, CDR2 YFSETQ. CDR3 length equals 15 residues. In DNA, the CDR3 is TGCGCCAGCAGCGAGGGACAGGTCGCGTACAATGAGCAGTTCTTC. Residues: CASSEGQVAYNEQFF. Combining the CDR3 with reference TRBV5-1 and TRBJ2-1 gives the whole variable domain KAGVTQTPRYLIKTRGQQVTLSCSPISGHRSVSWYQQTPGQGLQFLFEYFSETQRNKGNFPGRFSGRQFSNSRSEMNVSTLELGDSALYLCASSEGQVAYNEQFFGPGTRLTVL.

The rearrangement links TRBV7-2 to TRBJ2-5; 9 bases fit TRBD1. J was trimmed by 2 bases and V by 5 bases; bases with no gene match: 6. CDR1 and CDR2 from the germline V gene are SGHTA and FQGNSA. This CDR3 is built from 15 residues. Here the CDR3 DNA reads TGTGCCAGCAGCACCCGGGACAGGGCGCAAGAGACCCAGTACTTC. This sequence encodes CASSTRDRAQETQYF. The full variable domain, with the rest looked up from reference TRBV7-2 and TRBJ2-5, is GAGVSQSPSNKVTEKGKDVELRCDPISGHTALYWYRQSLGQGLEFLIYFQGNSAPDKSGLPSDRFSAERTGGSVSTLTIQRTQQEDSAVYLCASSTRDRAQETQYFGPGTRLLVL.

This clone showed up just a few times. The chain uses TRBV11-2 and TRBJ1-6; 7 bases agree with TRBD1. The V and J ends lost 0 bases and 8 bases, in that order; junction bases with no gene match: 10. Germline loops: CDR1 SGHAT, CDR2 FQNNGV. The CDR3 length is 17 residues. CDR3 DNA sequence: TGTGCCAGCAGCTTAGATCACCGACAGGGAGTGGATTCACCCCTCCACTTT. The encoded protein is CASSLDHRQGVDSPLHF.

This clone occurred a few times. The chain combines TRBV7-9 with TRBJ1-2; 7 bases agree with TRBD1. The germline V gene encodes CDR1 SEHNR and CDR2 FQNEAQ (reference sequence). The J segment lost 4 bases and the V segment lost 5 bases, leaving 10 bases of the junction unmatched. The CDR3 runs to 15 residues. Here the CDR3 reads CASSHLRGESYGYTF. CDR3 sequence (DNA): TGTGCCAGCAGCCACCTCAGGGGGGAGAGCTATGGCTACACCTTC.

This chain links TRBV30 with TRBJ2-7; the match to TRBD2 covers 7 bases. The CDR3 runs to 13 residues. CDR1 GTSNPN and CDR2 SVGIG come from the germline V gene (reference sequence). J was trimmed by 4 bases and V by 3 bases; bases with no gene match: 6. The CDR3 bases are TGTGCCTGGAGGCCCCCCGGGGGGTACGAGCAGTACTTC. It is translated as CAWRPPGGYEQYF.

The CDR3 DNA is TGTGCCAGCAGCTCTTCACCGGGACTAGCATCGAATGAGCAGTTCTTC. Translating gives CASSSSPGLASNEQFF. This chain joins TRBV7-6 and TRBJ2-1; 9 bases agree with TRBD2. The CDR3 spans 16 residues. CDR1 SGHVS and CDR2 FNYEAQ come from the germline V gene. Trimming removed 4 bases from V and 7 bases from J; junction bases left unmatched: 11.

This clone turned up a few times. CDR3 residues: CASSLGGGARDTQYF. In nucleotides, the CDR3 is TGTGCCAGCAGCTTGGGCGGGGGGGCAAGGGATACGCAGTATTTT. The V call is TRBV5-4, the J call TRBJ2-3; TRBD2 aligns across 9 bases. CDR1 and CDR2 (germline): SGHNT, YYREEE (reference sequence). There are 15 residues in the CDR3. Trimming cost V 0 bases and J 6 bases; bases outside gene matches: 5.

The chain recombines TRBV5-1 with TRBJ2-1; 7 positions agree with TRBD2. J lost 4 bases, V lost 4 bases, and 8 bases had no gene match. In germline, CDR1 is SGHRS, CDR2 YFSETQ. The length of the CDR3 is 15 residues. CDR3 DNA: TGCGCCAGCAGCGCAGCGGGGAGACCTTACAATGAGCAGTTCTTC. Protein: CASSAAGRPYNEQFF.